The 4 T cell receptor beta chains given below trace back to one sample, sequenced in a study of blood T cell repertoires in COVID-19. TCRdb's copy holds only in-frame clones and misses some; the assay was immunoSEQ multiplex PCR. The data hold 45,000 to 65,000 clones, with approximately 84% observed a single time. The specimen sequenced was peripheral blood. These receptors came from an elderly man in a cohort sampled during active COVID-19.

The genes are TRBV25-1 and TRBJ1-2, with 8 bases lining up with TRBD1. The CDR3 has 13 amino acids. The V gene end was trimmed by 6 bases and the J gene end by 8 bases; junction bases not matched to a gene: 8. Germline-derived CDR1 and CDR2 are MGHDK and SYGVNS. CDR3 DNA: TGTGCCAGCAGCCCACAGGGGGGACGGGGCTACACCTTC. Its translation: CASSPQGGRGYTF.

The chain is built from TRBV19 and TRBJ1-2, with 10 positions matching TRBD1. Germline V gene sequence: CDR1 LNHDA, CDR2 SQIVND (reference sequence). With V trimmed by 7 bases and J by 3 bases, 11 bases remained unmatched. This CDR3 region has 16 residues. CDR3 region: CASTPSGTGVDYGYTF. The CDR3 DNA sequence: TGTGCCAGTACCCCTTCCGGGACAGGGGTGGACTATGGCTACACCTTC.

The V and J genes are TRBV18 and TRBJ1-6; TRBD1 aligns across 8 bases. The CDR3 consists of 16 residues. Germline V gives CDR1 KGHSH, CDR2 LQKENI. After removal of 5 bases from V and 5 bases from J, the junction contained 8 bases not matched to a gene. This CDR3 is CASSATTGVDNSPLHF. The DNA for the CDR3 is TGTGCCAGCTCAGCCACGACAGGGGTTGATAATTCACCCCTCCACTTT.

The rearrangement uses TRBV7-2 and TRBJ1-2; 7 bases match TRBD1. With 4 bases clipped from V and 8 bases from J, the junction kept 10 bases outside the gene matches. Germline loops: CDR1 SGHTA, CDR2 FQGNSA. The CDR3 length is 14 residues. The CDR3 loop reads CASSSRQGSGGYTF. The CDR3, as DNA: TGTGCCAGCAGCTCCAGACAGGGCTCGGGGGGCTACACCTTC.